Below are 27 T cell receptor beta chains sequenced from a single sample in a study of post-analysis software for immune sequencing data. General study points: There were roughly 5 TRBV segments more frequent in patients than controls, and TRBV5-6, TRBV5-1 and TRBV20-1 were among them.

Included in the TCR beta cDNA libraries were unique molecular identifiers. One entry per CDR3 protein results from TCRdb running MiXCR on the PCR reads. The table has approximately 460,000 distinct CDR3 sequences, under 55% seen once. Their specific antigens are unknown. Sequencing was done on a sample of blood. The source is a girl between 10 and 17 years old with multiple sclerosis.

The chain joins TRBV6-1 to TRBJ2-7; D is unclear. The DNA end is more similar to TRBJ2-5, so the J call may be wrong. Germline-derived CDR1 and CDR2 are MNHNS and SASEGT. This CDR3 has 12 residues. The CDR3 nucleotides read TGTGCCAGCAGTGACAACCAAGAGACCCAGTACTTC. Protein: CASSDNQETQYF.

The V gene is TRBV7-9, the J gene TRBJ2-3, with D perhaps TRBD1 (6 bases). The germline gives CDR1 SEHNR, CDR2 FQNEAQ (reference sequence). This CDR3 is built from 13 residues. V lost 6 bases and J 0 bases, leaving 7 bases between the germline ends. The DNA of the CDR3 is TGTGCCAGCAGGGACAGAAGCACAGATACGCAGTATTTT. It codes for CASRDRSTDTQYF.

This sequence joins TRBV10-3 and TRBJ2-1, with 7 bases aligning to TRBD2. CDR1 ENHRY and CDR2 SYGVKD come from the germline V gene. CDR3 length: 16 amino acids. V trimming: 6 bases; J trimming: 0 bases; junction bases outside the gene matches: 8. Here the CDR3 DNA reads TGTGCCATCAGGGGTAGCGGGCTTGGCTCCTACAATGAGCAGTTCTTC. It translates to CAIRGSGLGSYNEQFF.

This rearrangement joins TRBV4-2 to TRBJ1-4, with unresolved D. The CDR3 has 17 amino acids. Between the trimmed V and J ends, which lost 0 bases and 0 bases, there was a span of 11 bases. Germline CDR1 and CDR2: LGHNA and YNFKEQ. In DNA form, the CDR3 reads TGTGCCAGCAGCCAAGACCTCACGCCCCCAACTAATGAAAAACTGTTTTTT. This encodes CASSQDLTPPTNEKLFF.

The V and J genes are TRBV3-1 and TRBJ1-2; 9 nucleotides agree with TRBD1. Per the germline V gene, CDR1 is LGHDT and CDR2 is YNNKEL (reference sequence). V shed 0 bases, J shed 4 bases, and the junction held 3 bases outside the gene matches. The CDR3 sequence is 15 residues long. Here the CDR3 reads CASSQDTGGFYGYTF. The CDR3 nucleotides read TGTGCCAGCAGCCAAGATACAGGGGGCTTCTATGGCTACACCTTC.

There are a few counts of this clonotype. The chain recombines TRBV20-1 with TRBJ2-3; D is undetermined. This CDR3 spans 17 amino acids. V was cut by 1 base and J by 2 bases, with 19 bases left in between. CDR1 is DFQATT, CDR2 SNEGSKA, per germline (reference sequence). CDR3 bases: TGCAGTGCTAGAGTCATTCGGGCAGGCCGCTCCACAGATACGCAGTATTTT. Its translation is CSARVIRAGRSTDTQYF.

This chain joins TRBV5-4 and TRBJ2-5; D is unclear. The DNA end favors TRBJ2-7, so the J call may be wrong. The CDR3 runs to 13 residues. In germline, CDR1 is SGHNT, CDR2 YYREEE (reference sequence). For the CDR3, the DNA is TGTGCCAGCAGCCATCGACACCTCTACGAGCAGTACTTC. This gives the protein CASSHRHLYEQYF.

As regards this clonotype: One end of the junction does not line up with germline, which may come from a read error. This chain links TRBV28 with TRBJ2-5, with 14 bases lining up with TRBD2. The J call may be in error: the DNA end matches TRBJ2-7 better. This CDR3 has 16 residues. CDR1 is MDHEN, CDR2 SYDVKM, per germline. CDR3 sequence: CACSPGLAGVTYEQYF. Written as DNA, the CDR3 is TGTGCCTGCAGCCCGGGACTAGCGGGAGTTACCTACGAGCAGTACTTC.

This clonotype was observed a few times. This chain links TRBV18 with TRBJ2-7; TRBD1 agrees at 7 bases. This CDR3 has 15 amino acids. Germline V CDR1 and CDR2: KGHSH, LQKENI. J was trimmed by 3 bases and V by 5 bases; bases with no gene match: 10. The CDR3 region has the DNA TGTGCCAGCTCATTAAACCGGGACAGTATCTACGAGCAGTACTTC. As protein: CASSLNRDSIYEQYF.

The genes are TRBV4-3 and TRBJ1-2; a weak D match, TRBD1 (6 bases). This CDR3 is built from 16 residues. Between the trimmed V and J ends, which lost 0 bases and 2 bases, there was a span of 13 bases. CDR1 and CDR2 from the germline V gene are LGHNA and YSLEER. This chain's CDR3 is CASSQDRQDRNYGYTF. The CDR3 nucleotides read TGCGCCAGCAGCCAAGATCGCCAGGACAGAAACTATGGCTACACCTTC.

The chain's CDR3 is CASSMTGTTFYEQYF. CDR3 nucleotides: TGCGCCAGCAGCATGACCGGGACTACTTTTTACGAGCAGTACTTC. The chain links TRBV5-1 to TRBJ2-7; the match to TRBD2 covers 7 bases. V gave up 4 bases and J gave up 4 bases; unmatched junction bases: 11. The CDR3 totals 15 residues. CDR1 and CDR2 from the germline V gene are SGHRS and YFSETQ.

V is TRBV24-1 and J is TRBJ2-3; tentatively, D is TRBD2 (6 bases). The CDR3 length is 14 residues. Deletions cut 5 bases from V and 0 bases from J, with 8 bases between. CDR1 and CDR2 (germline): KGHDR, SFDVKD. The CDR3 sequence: CATSVSGSTDTQYF. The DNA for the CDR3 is TGTGCCACCAGTGTGAGCGGGAGCACAGATACGCAGTATTTT.

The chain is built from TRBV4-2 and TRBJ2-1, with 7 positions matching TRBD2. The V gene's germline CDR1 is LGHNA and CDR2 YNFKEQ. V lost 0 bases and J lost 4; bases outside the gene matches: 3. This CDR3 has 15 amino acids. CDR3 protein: CASSQDPAGYNEQFF. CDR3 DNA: TGTGCCAGCAGCCAAGATCCAGCGGGATACAATGAGCAGTTCTTC.

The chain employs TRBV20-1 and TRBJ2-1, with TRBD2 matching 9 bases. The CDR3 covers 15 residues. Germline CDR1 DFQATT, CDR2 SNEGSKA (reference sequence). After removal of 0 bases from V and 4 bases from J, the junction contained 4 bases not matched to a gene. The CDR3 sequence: CSARDLAGVYNEQFF. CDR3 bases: TGCAGTGCTAGAGATTTAGCGGGAGTTTACAATGAGCAGTTCTTC.

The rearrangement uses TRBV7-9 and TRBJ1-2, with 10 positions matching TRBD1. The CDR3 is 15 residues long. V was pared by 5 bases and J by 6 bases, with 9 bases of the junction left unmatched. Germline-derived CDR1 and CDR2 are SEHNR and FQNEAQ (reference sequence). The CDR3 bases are TGTGCCAGCAGCCCGCCGGGACAGGGGTTGAATGGCTACACCTTC. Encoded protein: CASSPPGQGLNGYTF. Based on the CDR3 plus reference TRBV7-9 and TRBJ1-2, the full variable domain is DTGVSQNPRHKITKRGQNVTFRCDPISEHNRLYWYRQTLGQGPEFLTYFQNEAQLEKSRLLSDRFSAERPKGSFSTLEIQRTEQGDSAMYLCASSPPGQGLNGYTFGSGTRLTVV.

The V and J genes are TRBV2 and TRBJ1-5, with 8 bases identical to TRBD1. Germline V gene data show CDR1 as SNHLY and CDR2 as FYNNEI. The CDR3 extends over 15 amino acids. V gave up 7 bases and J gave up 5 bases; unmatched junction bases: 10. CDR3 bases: TGTGCCAGCAAATCTGGACAGGGAGTAGATCAGCCCCAGCATTTT. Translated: CASKSGQGVDQPQHF.

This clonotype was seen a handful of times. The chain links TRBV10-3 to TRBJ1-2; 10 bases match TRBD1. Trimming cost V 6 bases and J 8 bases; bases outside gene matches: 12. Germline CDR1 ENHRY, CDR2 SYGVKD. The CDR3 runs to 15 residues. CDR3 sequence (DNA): TGTGCCATCAGCACTATTACCGGGACAGGGGACGGCTACACCTTC. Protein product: CAISTITGTGDGYTF.

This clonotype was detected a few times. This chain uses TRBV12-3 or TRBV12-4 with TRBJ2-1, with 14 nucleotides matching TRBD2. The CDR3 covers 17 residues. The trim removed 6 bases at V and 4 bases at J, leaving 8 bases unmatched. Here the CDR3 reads CASSLGTSGSWYNEQFF. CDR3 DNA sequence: TGTGCCAGCAGCCTCGGGACTAGCGGGAGCTGGTACAATGAGCAGTTCTTC.

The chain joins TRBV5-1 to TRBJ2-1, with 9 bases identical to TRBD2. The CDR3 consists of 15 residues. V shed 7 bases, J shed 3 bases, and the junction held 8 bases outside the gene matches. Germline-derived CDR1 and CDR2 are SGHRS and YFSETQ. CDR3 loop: CASVYSGRSYNEQFF. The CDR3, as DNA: TGCGCCAGCGTCTATAGCGGGAGAAGCTACAATGAGCAGTTCTTC.

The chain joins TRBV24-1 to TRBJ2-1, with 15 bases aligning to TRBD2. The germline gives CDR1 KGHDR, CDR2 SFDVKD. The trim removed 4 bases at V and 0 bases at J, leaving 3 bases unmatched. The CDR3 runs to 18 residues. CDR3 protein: CATSDGTSGGSSYNEQFF. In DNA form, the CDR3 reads TGTGCCACCAGTGACGGGACTAGCGGGGGGAGCTCCTACAATGAGCAGTTCTTC.

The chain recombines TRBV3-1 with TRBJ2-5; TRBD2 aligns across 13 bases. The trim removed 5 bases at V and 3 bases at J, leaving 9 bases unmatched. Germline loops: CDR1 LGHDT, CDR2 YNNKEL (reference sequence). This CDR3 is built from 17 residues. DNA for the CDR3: TGTGCCAGCAGCTATTCCGGGACTAGCGGGACCAAAGAGACCCAGTACTTC. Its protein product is CASSYSGTSGTKETQYF.

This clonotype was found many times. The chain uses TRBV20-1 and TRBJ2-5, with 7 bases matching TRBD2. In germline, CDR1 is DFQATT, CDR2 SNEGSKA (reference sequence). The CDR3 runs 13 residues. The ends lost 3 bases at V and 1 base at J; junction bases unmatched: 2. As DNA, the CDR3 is TGCAGTGCTAGTCCTAGCGGCCAAGAGACCCAGTACTTC. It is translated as CSASPSGQETQYF.

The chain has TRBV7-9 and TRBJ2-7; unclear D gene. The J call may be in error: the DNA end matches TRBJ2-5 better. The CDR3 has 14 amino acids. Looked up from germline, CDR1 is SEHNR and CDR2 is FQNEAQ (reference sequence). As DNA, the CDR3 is TGTGCCAGCAGCCCCAGAATGGTAGAAGAGACCCAGTACTTC. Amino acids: CASSPRMVEETQYF.

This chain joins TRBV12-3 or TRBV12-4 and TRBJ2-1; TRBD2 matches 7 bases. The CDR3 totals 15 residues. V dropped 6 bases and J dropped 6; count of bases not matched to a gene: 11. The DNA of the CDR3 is TGTGCCAGCAGCCCCCGGGACTATCCTAGCAATGAGCAGTTCTTC. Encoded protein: CASSPRDYPSNEQFF.

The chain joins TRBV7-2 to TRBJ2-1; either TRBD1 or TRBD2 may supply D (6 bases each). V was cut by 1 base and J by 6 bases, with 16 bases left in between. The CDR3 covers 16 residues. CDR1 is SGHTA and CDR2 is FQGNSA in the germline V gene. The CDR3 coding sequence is TGTGCCAGCAGCTTAGTAACGGGGGCGGGGAGCAATGAGCAGTTCTTC. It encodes CASSLVTGAGSNEQFF.

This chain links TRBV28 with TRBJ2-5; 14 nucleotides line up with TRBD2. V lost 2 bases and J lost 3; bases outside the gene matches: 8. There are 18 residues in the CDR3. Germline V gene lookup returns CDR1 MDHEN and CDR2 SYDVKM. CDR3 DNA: TGTGCCAGCAGTTTACCTCGACTAGCGGGAGGGCCGGAAGAGACCCAGTACTTC. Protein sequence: CASSLPRLAGGPEETQYF. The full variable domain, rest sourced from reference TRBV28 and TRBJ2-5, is DVKVTQSSRYLVKRTGEKVFLECVQDMDHENMFWYRQDPGLGLRLIYFSYDVKMKEKGDIPEGYSVSREKKERFSLILESASTNQTSMYLCASSLPRLAGGPEETQYFGPGTRLLVL.

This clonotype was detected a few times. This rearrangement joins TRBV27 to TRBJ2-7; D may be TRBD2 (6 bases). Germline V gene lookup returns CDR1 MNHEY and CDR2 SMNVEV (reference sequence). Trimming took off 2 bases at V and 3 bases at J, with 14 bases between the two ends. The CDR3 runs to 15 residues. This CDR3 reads CASSLGGAPNYEQYF. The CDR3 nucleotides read TGTGCCAGCAGTTTAGGAGGGGCCCCAAACTACGAGCAGTACTTC.